This TCR beta chain emerged from a study of blood T cells in healthy people across ages. Findings and limits, study-wide: A greater number of naive CD4+ cells and higher diversity distinguished long-lived donors from aged donors. Roughly linear age-related decline in beta diversity appeared, significant by age about 37.

Combining a sample-barcoded 5' primer with a J-beta primer mix, a second PCR ran for 7 to 11 cycles. Tagging of each cDNA molecule was performed by a template-switch adaptor with 12 random nucleotides. TCRdb analysed the 5' RACE reads with MiXCR anew, one entry per CDR3 protein. This sample has approximately 2,000,000 distinct CDR3 sequences, with approximately 39% found just once. Remarks on this clonotype: Its cognate antigen is unknown.

Germline CDR1 and CDR2: LGHNA and YNFKEQ. The CDR3 is 12 residues long. Trimming pared 1 base from V and 10 bases from J, leaving 10 bases between. The amount of total RNA extracted per sample was at least 5 micrograms. Input material: blood. The rearrangement joins TRBV4-2 to TRBJ1-1; D ambiguous. The sequence came from a human donor in good health. The CDR3 nucleotides are TGTGCCAGCAGCCAAGCAAACCGCCGAGCTTTCTTT. Translating gives CASSQANRRAFF.